The 3 T cell receptor beta chains below all came from one sample that was sequenced in a study of OX40 agonist ivuxolimab in advanced cancers. The protocol was immunoSEQ multiplex PCR, while the TCRdb copy is restricted to in-frame clones and leaves out a portion. This sample has fewer than 55,000 clones, with around 87% found just once. This material consisted of CD4+ or CD8+ T cells sorted from blood, taken in a trial of the OX40 agonist ivuxolimab. The receptors derive from an adult with an advanced solid tumor such as melanoma, head and neck, liver or kidney cancer.

The chain is built from TRBV7-2 and TRBJ1-5, with D hard to call. V was clipped by 0 bases and J by 6 bases, with 6 bases between them. Germline CDR1 and CDR2: SGHTA and FQGNSA. CDR3 length: 13 amino acids. The CDR3 loop reads CASSLAVGQPQHF. Written as DNA, the CDR3 is TGTGCCAGCAGCTTAGCGGTCGGTCAGCCCCAGCATTTT. Combining the CDR3 with reference TRBV7-2 and TRBJ1-5 gives the whole variable domain GAGVSQSPSNKVTEKGKDVELRCDPISGHTALYWYRQSLGQGLEFLIYFQGNSAPDKSGLPSDRFSAERTGGSVSTLTIQRTQQEDSAVYLCASSLAVGQPQHFGDGTRLSIL.

V gene TRBV5-1 combines with J gene TRBJ1-5, with no clear D. Germline CDR1 reads SGHRS; CDR2 reads YFSETQ. The CDR3 is made up of 14 amino acids. Trimming removed 0 bases from V and 0 bases from J, with 4 bases in between. Here the CDR3 reads CASSLDGSNQPQHF. DNA of the CDR3: TGCGCCAGCAGCTTGGACGGTAGCAATCAGCCCCAGCATTTT.

The chain couples TRBV7-2 to TRBJ2-7; 7 bases agree with TRBD1. V was pared by 5 bases and J by 1 base, with 8 bases of the junction left unmatched. Germline V gene lookup returns CDR1 SGHTA and CDR2 FQGNSA. CDR3 length equals 15 residues. CDR3 region: CASSPRTGRSYEQYF. The CDR3 DNA is TGTGCCAGCAGCCCCCGGACAGGACGGTCCTACGAGCAGTACTTC. Filled out from reference TRBV7-2 and TRBJ2-7, the complete variable domain reads GAGVSQSPSNKVTEKGKDVELRCDPISGHTALYWYRQSLGQGLEFLIYFQGNSAPDKSGLPSDRFSAERTGGSVSTLTIQRTQQEDSAVYLCASSPRTGRSYEQYFGPGTRLTVT.